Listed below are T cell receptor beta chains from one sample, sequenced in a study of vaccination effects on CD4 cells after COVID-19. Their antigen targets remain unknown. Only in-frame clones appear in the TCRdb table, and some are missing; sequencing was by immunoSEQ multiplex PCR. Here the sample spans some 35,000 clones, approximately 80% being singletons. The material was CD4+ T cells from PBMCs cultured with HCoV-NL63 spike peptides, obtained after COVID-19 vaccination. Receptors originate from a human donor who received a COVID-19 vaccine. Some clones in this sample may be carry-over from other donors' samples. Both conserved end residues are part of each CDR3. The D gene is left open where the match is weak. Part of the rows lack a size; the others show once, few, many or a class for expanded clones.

CDR3 DNA: TGTGCCAGTAGTAGGGGGCCGAATTTGATCATGAACACTGAAGCTTTCTTT
CDR3 protein: CASSRGPNLIMNTEAFF
D gene: .
V gene: TRBV19
clone size: .
J gene: TRBJ1-1

CDR3 DNA: TGCAGCCCTGAGTGGACAGCAGGGTGGCCCCTCCACTTT
CDR3 protein: CSPEWTAGWPLHF
D gene: .
V gene: TRBV29-1
clone size: .
J gene: TRBJ1-6

CDR3 DNA: TGTGCCAGCAGCTTGCAGGGGTGGGAGACCCAGTACTTC
CDR3 protein: CASSLQGWETQYF
D gene: .
V gene: TRBV5-5
clone size: .
J gene: TRBJ2-5

CDR3 DNA: TGTGCCAGCAGCTTTGGCTCCGGAACGAACACTGAAGCTTTCTTT
CDR3 protein: CASSFGSGTNTEAFF
D gene: .
V gene: TRBV7-2
clone size: .
J gene: TRBJ1-1

CDR3 DNA: TGTGCCAGCAGCTTAGAGGCCATTACTATGGCTACCTACACCTTC
CDR3 protein: CASSLEAITMATYTF
D gene: .
V gene: TRBV7-9
clone size: once
J gene: TRBJ1-2

CDR3 DNA: TGTGCCAGCATGATGGACAGGGATGGAGATACGCAGTATTTT
CDR3 protein: CASMMDRDGDTQYF
D gene: TRBD1
V gene: TRBV2
clone size: .
J gene: TRBJ2-3

CDR3 DNA: TGTGCCAGCACGCTCCGGGACAGGGTATCAGAGACCCAGTACTTC
CDR3 protein: CASTLRDRVSETQYF
D gene: TRBD1
V gene: TRBV6-5
clone size: .
J gene: TRBJ2-5

CDR3 DNA: TGTGCCAGCAGACCCGTAAGCCAAACAGATACGCAGTATTTT
CDR3 protein: CASRPVSQTDTQYF
D gene: .
V gene: TRBV27
clone size: .
J gene: TRBJ2-3

CDR3 DNA: TGTGCCAGCAGCTACTCCGGGGGCGCGAGTACGCAGTATTTT
CDR3 protein: CASSYSGGASTQYF
D gene: .
V gene: TRBV7-3
clone size: .
J gene: TRBJ2-3

CDR3 DNA: TGTGCCAGCAGCTTAGGCCTTAACACAGATACGCAGTATTTT
CDR3 protein: CASSLGLNTDTQYF
D gene: .
V gene: TRBV11-1
clone size: few
J gene: TRBJ2-3

CDR3 DNA: TGTGCCAGTAGTATGGCAAGCTCTGGAAACACCATATATTTT
CDR3 protein: CASSMASSGNTIYF
D gene: .
V gene: TRBV19
clone size: .
J gene: TRBJ1-3

CDR3 DNA: TGTGCCACCAGTGGATGGGAGGACACTTTCACAGATACGCAGTATTTT
CDR3 protein: CATSGWEDTFTDTQYF
D gene: .
V gene: TRBV24-1
clone size: once
J gene: TRBJ2-3

CDR3 DNA: TGTGCCAGCAGCCTCTCGGGGGGAAACACTGAAGCTTTCTTT
CDR3 protein: CASSLSGGNTEAFF
D gene: .
V gene: TRBV3-1/TRBV3-2
clone size: once
J gene: TRBJ1-1

CDR3 DNA: TGTGCCAGCAGCGTAGCAGGGGACTCCTACAATGAGCAGTTCTTC
CDR3 protein: CASSVAGDSYNEQFF
D gene: .
V gene: TRBV9
clone size: .
J gene: TRBJ2-1

CDR3 DNA: TGTGCCAGCTCACCAAGGGCGATACAAGAGACCCAGTACTTC
CDR3 protein: CASSPRAIQETQYF
D gene: .
V gene: TRBV18
clone size: .
J gene: TRBJ2-5

CDR3 DNA: TGTGCCAGCAGCTTAACCGGGGTAGTCACAGATACGCAGTATTTT
CDR3 protein: CASSLTGVVTDTQYF
D gene: .
V gene: TRBV7-2
clone size: .
J gene: TRBJ2-3

CDR3 DNA: TGTGCCAGCAGCTTAGGGGGAGGGATTCAGTACTTC
CDR3 protein: CASSLGGGIQYF
D gene: TRBD2
V gene: TRBV7-9
clone size: .
J gene: TRBJ2-4

CDR3 DNA: TGTGCCAGTAGTTTGGACAGGGGGCGGGATACGCAGTATTTT
CDR3 protein: CASSLDRGRDTQYF
D gene: TRBD1
V gene: TRBV19
clone size: .
J gene: TRBJ2-3

CDR3 DNA: TGTGCCAGCAGTGAGGGAAAGTATGGCTACACCTTC
CDR3 protein: CASSEGKYGYTF
D gene: .
V gene: TRBV6-1
clone size: .
J gene: TRBJ1-2

CDR3 DNA: TGCGCCAGCAAAAGGCAGGGGGACAATGAGCAGTTCTTC
CDR3 protein: CASKRQGDNEQFF
D gene: TRBD1
V gene: TRBV5-1
clone size: few
J gene: TRBJ2-1

CDR3 DNA: TGTGCCAGCAGCTCCCACAAGAATGAGCAGTTCTTC
CDR3 protein: CASSSHKNEQFF
D gene: .
V gene: TRBV7-2
clone size: few
J gene: TRBJ2-1

CDR3 DNA: TGTGCCTGGAGTGAGGGACAGGGAGCTTCACCCCTCCACTTT
CDR3 protein: CAWSEGQGASPLHF
D gene: TRBD1
V gene: TRBV30
clone size: .
J gene: TRBJ1-6

CDR3 DNA: TGTGCCAGCACTTCACCAGGGGTGAAGGCTGAAGCTTTCTTT
CDR3 protein: CASTSPGVKAEAFF
D gene: .
V gene: TRBV28
clone size: .
J gene: TRBJ1-1

CDR3 DNA: TGCGCCAGCAGCTTGGGGCAGAATAATGAAAAACTGTTTTTT
CDR3 protein: CASSLGQNNEKLFF
D gene: .
V gene: TRBV5-1
clone size: .
J gene: TRBJ1-4

CDR3 DNA: TGTGCCAGCAGTGAAATGGTTAACAGCTATAATTCACCCCTCCACTTT
CDR3 protein: CASSEMVNSYNSPLHF
D gene: .
V gene: TRBV6-1
clone size: .
J gene: TRBJ1-6

CDR3 DNA: TGTGCCAGCAGCAAACCTTCACACCGGGTCCCGTTACAAGAGACCCAGTACTTC
CDR3 protein: CASSKPSHRVPLQETQYF
D gene: .
V gene: TRBV21-1
clone size: .
J gene: TRBJ2-5

CDR3 DNA: TGTGCCTGGAGTGTCCCAGGGGGTAAAGCTTTCTTT
CDR3 protein: CAWSVPGGKAFF
D gene: TRBD1
V gene: TRBV30
clone size: .
J gene: TRBJ1-1

CDR3 DNA: TGTGCCAGCAGCTTTGCAGGGAATGTAGGTGGCTACACCTTC
CDR3 protein: CASSFAGNVGGYTF
D gene: .
V gene: TRBV7-3
clone size: .
J gene: TRBJ1-2

CDR3 DNA: TGTGCCAGCGGGGGGTACACTGAAGCTTTCTTT
CDR3 protein: CASGGYTEAFF
D gene: .
V gene: TRBV7-9
clone size: .
J gene: TRBJ1-1

CDR3 DNA: TGTGCCAGCAGTCCGGGACAGGGGATCCTAATCCAGTATTTT
CDR3 protein: CASSPGQGILIQYF
D gene: TRBD1
V gene: TRBV27
clone size: .
J gene: TRBJ2-3

CDR3 DNA: TGTGCCAGCAGCTTGGTCTTTGAGGTGGGGACCCAGTACTTC
CDR3 protein: CASSLVFEVGTQYF
D gene: .
V gene: TRBV5-5
clone size: .
J gene: TRBJ2-5

CDR3 DNA: TGCGCCAGCAACCTTCTACCGGGGGGCGCAAACACTGAAGCTTTCTTT
CDR3 protein: CASNLLPGGANTEAFF
D gene: .
V gene: TRBV5-1
clone size: .
J gene: TRBJ1-1

CDR3 DNA: TGTGCCAGTAGTATAGTAGGAAATAGCAATCAGCCCCAGCATTTT
CDR3 protein: CASSIVGNSNQPQHF
D gene: .
V gene: TRBV19
clone size: .
J gene: TRBJ1-5

CDR3 DNA: TGTGCCAGTAGTATCGACGGCCGTAATGAAAAACTGTTTTTT
CDR3 protein: CASSIDGRNEKLFF
D gene: .
V gene: TRBV19
clone size: .
J gene: TRBJ1-4

CDR3 DNA: TGCGCCAGCAGCTCACGATCAACTAATGAAAAACTGTTTTTT
CDR3 protein: CASSSRSTNEKLFF
D gene: .
V gene: TRBV5-1
clone size: .
J gene: TRBJ1-4

CDR3 DNA: TGTGCCAGCTCACCACGGTCTCAGGGACCGACCGGGGAGCTGTTTTTT
CDR3 protein: CASSPRSQGPTGELFF
D gene: .
V gene: TRBV18
clone size: few
J gene: TRBJ2-2

CDR3 DNA: TGCAGCGTGGGGAGTAGCGGTGGGGGGCCAACCGGGGAGCTGTTTTTT
CDR3 protein: CSVGSSGGGPTGELFF
D gene: .
V gene: TRBV29-1
clone size: once
J gene: TRBJ2-2

CDR3 DNA: TGTGCCAGCCCGAGGGGACAGGCCTACAATGAGCAGTTCTTC
CDR3 protein: CASPRGQAYNEQFF
D gene: TRBD1
V gene: TRBV5-8
clone size: .
J gene: TRBJ2-1

CDR3 DNA: TGTGCCAGCAGCCCCCACGAATCCATTTACACCATATATTTT
CDR3 protein: CASSPHESIYTIYF
D gene: .
V gene: TRBV9
clone size: .
J gene: TRBJ1-3

CDR3 DNA: TGTGCCAGCAGCTTGTCTCGAGGACAGGTAATTGGATCACCCCTCCACTTT
CDR3 protein: CASSLSRGQVIGSPLHF
D gene: TRBD1
V gene: TRBV5-6
clone size: .
J gene: TRBJ1-6

CDR3 DNA: TGTGCCAGCAGCACAAGGGACGTAGTGGGAGGCTACACCTTC
CDR3 protein: CASSTRDVVGGYTF
D gene: .
V gene: TRBV9
clone size: few
J gene: TRBJ1-2

CDR3 DNA: TGCGCCAGCAGCTTGGGGGCACAGGGAGTCAAAAACATTCAGTACTTC
CDR3 protein: CASSLGAQGVKNIQYF
D gene: .
V gene: TRBV5-1
clone size: .
J gene: TRBJ2-4

CDR3 DNA: TGTGCCAGCAGTAGACAGGGGACGAGCTCCTACAATGAGCAGTTCTTC
CDR3 protein: CASSRQGTSSYNEQFF
D gene: TRBD1
V gene: TRBV27
clone size: .
J gene: TRBJ2-1

CDR3 DNA: TGTGCCAGCAGCCCCACAGGGGGAGCTAACTATGGCTACACCTTC
CDR3 protein: CASSPTGGANYGYTF
D gene: TRBD1
V gene: TRBV7-3
clone size: .
J gene: TRBJ1-2

CDR3 DNA: TGTGCCAGCAGCGTAGGGTCTAACGATATCACAGATACGCAGTATTTT
CDR3 protein: CASSVGSNDITDTQYF
D gene: .
V gene: TRBV9
clone size: .
J gene: TRBJ2-3

CDR3 DNA: TGTGCCTCCGGGAGGGGATATTCGGGTACGCAGTATTTT
CDR3 protein: CASGRGYSGTQYF
D gene: TRBD2
V gene: TRBV30
clone size: .
J gene: TRBJ2-3

CDR3 DNA: TGTGCCAGCAGCCACGGGGGGGGGCCCTACAATGAGCAGTTCTTC
CDR3 protein: CASSHGGGPYNEQFF
D gene: TRBD2
V gene: TRBV6-6
clone size: .
J gene: TRBJ2-1

CDR3 DNA: TGTGCCAGCAGCGACCCGGGACTAGCGGGGGGGCATGGTGAGCAGTTCTTC
CDR3 protein: CASSDPGLAGGHGEQFF
D gene: TRBD2
V gene: TRBV9
clone size: few
J gene: TRBJ2-1

CDR3 DNA: TGTGCCAGCAGCTTAGCTGGACAGGGTGGCAATCAGCCCCAGCATTTT
CDR3 protein: CASSLAGQGGNQPQHF
D gene: TRBD1
V gene: TRBV7-2
clone size: .
J gene: TRBJ1-5

CDR3 DNA: TGTGCCAGCAGCCAACTCGGACAGGGGGCGGAGGGCTACACCTTC
CDR3 protein: CASSQLGQGAEGYTF
D gene: TRBD1
V gene: TRBV7-8
clone size: .
J gene: TRBJ1-2

CDR3 DNA: TGTGCCAGCAGTAAACTACTAGCGACGGGTGAGCAGTTCTTC
CDR3 protein: CASSKLLATGEQFF
D gene: TRBD2
V gene: TRBV2
clone size: .
J gene: TRBJ2-1

CDR3 DNA: TGTGCCACCAGTCCCGCGGTGGGTGAGCAGTTCTTC
CDR3 protein: CATSPAVGEQFF
D gene: .
V gene: TRBV24-1
clone size: .
J gene: TRBJ2-1

CDR3 DNA: TGTGCCAGCAGCAAATGGGGGGCGGGAGGCTACACCTTC
CDR3 protein: CASSKWGAGGYTF
D gene: .
V gene: TRBV21-1
clone size: .
J gene: TRBJ1-2

CDR3 DNA: TGTGCTAGTGGTCCACCGGACACGAACACCGGGGAGCTGTTTTTT
CDR3 protein: CASGPPDTNTGELFF
D gene: .
V gene: TRBV12-5
clone size: .
J gene: TRBJ2-2